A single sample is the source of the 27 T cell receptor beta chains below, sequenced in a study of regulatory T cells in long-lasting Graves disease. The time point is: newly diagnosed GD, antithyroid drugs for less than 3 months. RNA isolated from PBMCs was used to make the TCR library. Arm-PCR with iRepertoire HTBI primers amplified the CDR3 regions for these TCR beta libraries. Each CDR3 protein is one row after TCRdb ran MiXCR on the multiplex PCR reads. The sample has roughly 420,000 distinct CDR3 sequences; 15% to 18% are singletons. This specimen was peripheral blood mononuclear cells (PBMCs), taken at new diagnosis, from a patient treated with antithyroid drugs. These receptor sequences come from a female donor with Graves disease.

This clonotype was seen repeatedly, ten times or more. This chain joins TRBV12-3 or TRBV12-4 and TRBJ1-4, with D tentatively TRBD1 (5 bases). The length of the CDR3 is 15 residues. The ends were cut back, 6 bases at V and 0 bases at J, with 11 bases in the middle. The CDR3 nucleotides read TGTGCCAGCAGCATAACAGGAGCAACTAATGAAAAACTGTTTTTT. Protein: CASSITGATNEKLFF.

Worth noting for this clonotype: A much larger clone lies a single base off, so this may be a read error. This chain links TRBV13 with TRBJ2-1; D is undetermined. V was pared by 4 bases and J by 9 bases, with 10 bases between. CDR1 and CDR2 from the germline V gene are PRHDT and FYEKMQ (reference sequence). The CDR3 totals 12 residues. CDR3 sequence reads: CASSSQPLEQFF. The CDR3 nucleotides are TGTGCCAGCAGCTCCCAGCCCCTTGAGCAGTTCTTC. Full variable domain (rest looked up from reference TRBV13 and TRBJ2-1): AAGVIQSPRHLIKEKRETATLKCYPIPRHDTVYWYQQGPGQDPQFLISFYEKMQSDKGSIPDRFSAQQFSDYHSELNMSSLELGDSALYFCASSSQPLEQFFGPGTRLTVL.

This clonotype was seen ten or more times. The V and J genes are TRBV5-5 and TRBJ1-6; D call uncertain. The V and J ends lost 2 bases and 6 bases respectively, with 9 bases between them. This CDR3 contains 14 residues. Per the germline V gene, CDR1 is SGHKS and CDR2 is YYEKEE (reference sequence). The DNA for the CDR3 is TGTGCCAGCAGCTTCGGATTGAGTAATTCACCCCTCCACTTT. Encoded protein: CASSFGLSNSPLHF.

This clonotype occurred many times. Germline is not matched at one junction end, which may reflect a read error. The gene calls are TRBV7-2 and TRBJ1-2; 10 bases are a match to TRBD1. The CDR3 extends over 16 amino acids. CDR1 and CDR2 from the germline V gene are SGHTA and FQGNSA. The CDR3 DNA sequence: TGCGCCAGCAGCTTGGGCGGGACAGGGGCCAACTATGGCTACACCTTC. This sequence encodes CASSLGGTGANYGYTF.

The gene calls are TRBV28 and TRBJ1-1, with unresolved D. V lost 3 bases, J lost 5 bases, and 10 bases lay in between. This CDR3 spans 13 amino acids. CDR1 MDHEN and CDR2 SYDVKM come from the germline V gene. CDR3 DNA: TGTGCCAGCAGTTTGGATAGGGTTACTGAAGCTTTCTTT. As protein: CASSLDRVTEAFF. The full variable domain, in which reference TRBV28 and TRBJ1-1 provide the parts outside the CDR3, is DVKVTQSSRYLVKRTGEKVFLECVQDMDHENMFWYRQDPGLGLRLIYFSYDVKMKEKGDIPEGYSVSREKKERFSLILESASTNQTSMYLCASSLDRVTEAFFGQGTRLTVV.

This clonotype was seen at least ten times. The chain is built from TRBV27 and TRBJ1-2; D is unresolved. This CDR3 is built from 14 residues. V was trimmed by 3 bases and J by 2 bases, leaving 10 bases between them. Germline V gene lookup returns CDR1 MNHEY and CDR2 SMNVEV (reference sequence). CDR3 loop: CASSFSATNYGYTF. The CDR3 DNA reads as TGTGCCAGCAGTTTTTCTGCAACCAACTATGGCTACACCTTC.

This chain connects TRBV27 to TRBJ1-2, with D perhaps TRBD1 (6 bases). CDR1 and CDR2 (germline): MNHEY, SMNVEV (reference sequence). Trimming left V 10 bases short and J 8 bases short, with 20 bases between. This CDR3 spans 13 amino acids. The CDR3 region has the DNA TGTGCCACCGGGGCGGACAGCCTGAGCGGCTACACCTTC. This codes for CATGADSLSGYTF.

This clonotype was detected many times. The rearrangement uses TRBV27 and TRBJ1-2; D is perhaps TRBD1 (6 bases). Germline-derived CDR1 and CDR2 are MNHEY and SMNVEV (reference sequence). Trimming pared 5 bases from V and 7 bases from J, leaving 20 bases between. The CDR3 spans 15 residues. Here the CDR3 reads CASSHTPAGGGGYTF. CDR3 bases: TGTGCCAGCAGTCACACCCCCGCGGGGGGCGGTGGCTACACCTTC.

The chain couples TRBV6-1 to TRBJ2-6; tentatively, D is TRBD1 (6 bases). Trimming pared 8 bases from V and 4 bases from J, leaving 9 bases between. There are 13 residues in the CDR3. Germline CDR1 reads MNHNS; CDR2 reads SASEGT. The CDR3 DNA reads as TGTGCCAGCTACAGGGCCGGGGCCAACGTCCTGACTTTC. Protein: CASYRAGANVLTF.

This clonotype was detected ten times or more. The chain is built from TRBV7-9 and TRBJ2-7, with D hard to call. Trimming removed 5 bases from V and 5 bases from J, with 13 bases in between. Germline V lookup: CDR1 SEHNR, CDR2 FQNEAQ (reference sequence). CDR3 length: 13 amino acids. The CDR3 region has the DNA TGTGCCAGCAGCCCCCCAGCTGCCAACGAGCAGTACTTC. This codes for CASSPPAANEQYF.

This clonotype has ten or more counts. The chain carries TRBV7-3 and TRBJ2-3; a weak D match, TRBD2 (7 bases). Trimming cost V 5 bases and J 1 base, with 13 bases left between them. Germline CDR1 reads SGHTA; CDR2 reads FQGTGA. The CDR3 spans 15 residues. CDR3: CASSQQGGGTDTQYF. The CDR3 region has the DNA TGTGCCAGCAGCCAACAGGGAGGGGGCACAGATACGCAGTATTTT.

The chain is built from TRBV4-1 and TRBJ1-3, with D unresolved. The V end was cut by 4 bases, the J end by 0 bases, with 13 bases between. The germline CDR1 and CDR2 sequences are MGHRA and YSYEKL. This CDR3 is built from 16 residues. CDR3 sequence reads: CASSPTSFLSGNTIYF. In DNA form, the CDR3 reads TGCGCCAGCAGCCCGACCTCGTTCCTCTCTGGAAACACCATATATTTT.

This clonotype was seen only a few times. The CDR3 nucleotides read TGTGCCAGCAGCTTAGATCAGGGTCTGAATAATTCACCCCTCCACTTT. It specifies CASSLDQGLNNSPLHF. The rearrangement links TRBV7-9 to TRBJ1-6; D is possibly TRBD1 (5 bases). Germline V lookup: CDR1 SEHNR, CDR2 FQNEAQ (reference sequence). CDR3 length equals 16 residues. The germline V and J ends were trimmed by 1 base and 5 bases, with 12 bases remaining between them. Looking up the rest from reference TRBV7-9 and TRBJ1-6 gives the full variable domain: DTGVSQNPRHKITKRGQNVTFRCDPISEHNRLYWYRQTLGQGPEFLTYFQNEAQLEKSRLLSDRFSAERPKGSFSTLEIQRTEQGDSAMYLCASSLDQGLNNSPLHFGNGTRLTVT.

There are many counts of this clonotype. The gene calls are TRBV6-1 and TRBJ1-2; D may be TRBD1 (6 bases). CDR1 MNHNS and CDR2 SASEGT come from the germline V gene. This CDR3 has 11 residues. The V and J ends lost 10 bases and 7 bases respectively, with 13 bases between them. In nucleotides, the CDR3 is TGTGCCACCGCGGGGGCAGGTGGCTACACCTTC. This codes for CATAGAGGYTF.

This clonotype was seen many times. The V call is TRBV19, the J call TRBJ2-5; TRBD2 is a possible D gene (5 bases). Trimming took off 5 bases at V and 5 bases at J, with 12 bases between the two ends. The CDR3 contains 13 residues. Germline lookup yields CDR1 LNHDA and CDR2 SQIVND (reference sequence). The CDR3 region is CASSYGRGETQYF. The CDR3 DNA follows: TGTGCCAGTAGTTACGGCCGCGGGGAGACCCAGTACTTC.

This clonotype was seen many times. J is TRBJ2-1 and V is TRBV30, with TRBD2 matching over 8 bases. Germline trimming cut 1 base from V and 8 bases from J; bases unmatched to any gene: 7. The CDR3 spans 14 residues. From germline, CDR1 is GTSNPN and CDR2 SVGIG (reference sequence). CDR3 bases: TGTGCCTGGAGTGAACTAGCGGCCGACTATGAGCAGTTCTTC. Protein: CAWSELAADYEQFF.

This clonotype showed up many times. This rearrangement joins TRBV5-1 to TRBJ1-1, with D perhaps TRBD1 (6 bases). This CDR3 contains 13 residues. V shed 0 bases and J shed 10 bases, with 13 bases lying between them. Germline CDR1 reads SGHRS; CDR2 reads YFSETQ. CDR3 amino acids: CASSLGPGEGAFF. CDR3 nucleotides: TGCGCCAGCAGCTTGGGACCAGGGGAAGGAGCTTTCTTT.

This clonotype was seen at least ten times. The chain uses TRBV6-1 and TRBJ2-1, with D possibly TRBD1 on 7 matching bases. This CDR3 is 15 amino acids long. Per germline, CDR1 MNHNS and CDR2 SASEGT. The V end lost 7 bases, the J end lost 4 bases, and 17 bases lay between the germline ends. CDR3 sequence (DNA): TGTGCCAGCAATCTTGAACAGGGGACTTACAATGAGCAGTTCTTC. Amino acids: CASNLEQGTYNEQFF.

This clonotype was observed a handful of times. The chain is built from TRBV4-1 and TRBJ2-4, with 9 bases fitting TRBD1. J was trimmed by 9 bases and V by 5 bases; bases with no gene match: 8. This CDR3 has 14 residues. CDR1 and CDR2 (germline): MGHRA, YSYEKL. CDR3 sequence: CASSTGQGLGIQYF. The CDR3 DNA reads TGCGCCAGCAGCACTGGACAGGGGCTAGGCATTCAGTACTTC.

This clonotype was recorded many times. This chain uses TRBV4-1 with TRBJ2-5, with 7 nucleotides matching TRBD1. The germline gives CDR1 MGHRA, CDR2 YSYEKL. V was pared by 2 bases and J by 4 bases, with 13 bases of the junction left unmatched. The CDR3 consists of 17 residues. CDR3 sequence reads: CASSQTGVTGERETQYF. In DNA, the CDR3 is TGCGCCAGCAGCCAAACTGGCGTTACAGGGGAGAGAGAGACCCAGTACTTC.

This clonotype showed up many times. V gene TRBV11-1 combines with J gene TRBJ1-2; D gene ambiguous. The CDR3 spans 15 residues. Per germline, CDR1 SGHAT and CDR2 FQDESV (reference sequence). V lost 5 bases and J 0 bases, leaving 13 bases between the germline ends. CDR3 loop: CASSPRADPNYGYTF. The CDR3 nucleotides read TGTGCCAGCAGCCCTCGGGCCGACCCTAACTATGGCTACACCTTC.

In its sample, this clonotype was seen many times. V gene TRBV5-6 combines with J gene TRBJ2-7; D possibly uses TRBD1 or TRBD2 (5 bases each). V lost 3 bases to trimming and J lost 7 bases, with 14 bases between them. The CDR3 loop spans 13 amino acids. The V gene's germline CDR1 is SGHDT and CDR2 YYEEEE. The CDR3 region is CASSYGTVWEQYF. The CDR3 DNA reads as TGTGCCAGCAGCTACGGGACGGTTTGGGAGCAGTACTTC.

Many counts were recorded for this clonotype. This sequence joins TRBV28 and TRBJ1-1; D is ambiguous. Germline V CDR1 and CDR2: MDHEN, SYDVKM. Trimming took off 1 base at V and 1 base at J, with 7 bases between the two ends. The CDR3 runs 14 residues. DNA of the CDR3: TGTGCCAGCAGTTTATTTTCAGGGAACACTGAAGCTTTCTTT. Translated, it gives CASSLFSGNTEAFF.

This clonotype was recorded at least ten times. The CDR3 loop is CSARDLGTSGRADTQYF. CDR3 sequence (DNA): TGCAGTGCTAGAGATCTAGGGACTAGCGGGAGAGCAGATACGCAGTATTTT. This chain links TRBV20-1 with TRBJ2-3, with 14 nucleotides matching TRBD2. Germline V gene data show CDR1 as DFQATT and CDR2 as SNEGSKA (reference sequence). V shed 0 bases, J shed 4 bases, and the junction held 6 bases outside the gene matches. CDR3 length: 17 residues.

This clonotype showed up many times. CDR3 loop: CASSLWLAGVNEQFF. CDR3 bases: TGTGCCAGCAGCTTATGGCTAGCGGGGGTCAATGAGCAGTTCTTC. The chain employs TRBV11-2 and TRBJ2-1; 10 bases are a match to TRBD2. Trimming cost V 2 bases and J 6 bases; bases outside gene matches: 4. The CDR3 spans 15 residues. Germline-derived CDR1 and CDR2 are SGHAT and FQNNGV.

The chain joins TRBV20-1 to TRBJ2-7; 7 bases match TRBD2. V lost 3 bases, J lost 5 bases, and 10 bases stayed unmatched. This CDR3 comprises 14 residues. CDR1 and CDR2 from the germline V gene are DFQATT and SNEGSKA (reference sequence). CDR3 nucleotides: TGCAGTGCTAGCGCCAGGCGGGGGAGCCACGAGCAGTACTTC. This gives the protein CSASARRGSHEQYF.

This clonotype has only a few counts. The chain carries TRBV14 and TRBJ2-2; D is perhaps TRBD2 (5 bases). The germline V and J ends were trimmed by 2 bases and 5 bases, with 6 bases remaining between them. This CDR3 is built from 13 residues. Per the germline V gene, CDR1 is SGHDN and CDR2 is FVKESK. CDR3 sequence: CASSQLATGELFF. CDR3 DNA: TGTGCCAGCAGCCAACTAGCTACCGGGGAGCTGTTTTTT.